This is a list of T cell receptor beta chains from one sample in a study of T cell responses to AZD1222 COVID-19 vaccine. The table came from immunoSEQ multiplex PCR; TCRdb's copy has only in-frame clones and leaves some out. The data hold around 91,000 clones, with approximately 90% observed a single time. This material consisted of peripheral blood, taken 28 days after the second AZD1222 dose. These TCRs come from an adult who received the AZD1222 COVID-19 vaccine. Each CDR3 is given without its conserved first and last residue. Fields, in order: V gene, J gene, CDR3 protein.

v_call: TRBV18
j_call: TRBJ1-4
cdr3_aa: ASSPGQTNEKLF

v_call: TRBV6-5
j_call: TRBJ1-6
cdr3_aa: ATGATRNSPLH

v_call: TRBV11-2
j_call: TRBJ2-7
cdr3_aa: ASSLADSTYEQY

v_call: TRBV25-1
j_call: TRBJ2-1
cdr3_aa: APSGPSYNEQF

v_call: TRBV19
j_call: TRBJ1-2
cdr3_aa: ASSMDGARLIYGYT

v_call: TRBV19
j_call: TRBJ2-3
cdr3_aa: ASSLGGFTDTQY

v_call: TRBV13
j_call: TRBJ2-3
cdr3_aa: ASSLVGLAGDTDTQY

v_call: TRBV5-1
j_call: TRBJ2-5
cdr3_aa: ASSEAQETQY

v_call: TRBV5-6
j_call: TRBJ2-1
cdr3_aa: ASSSTSGSYNEQF

v_call: TRBV19
j_call: TRBJ1-6
cdr3_aa: ASSAGQPRSSYNSPLH

v_call: TRBV27
j_call: TRBJ2-1
cdr3_aa: ASRYLGEQF

v_call: TRBV7-2
j_call: TRBJ2-7
cdr3_aa: ASSRPGPPTPSSYEQY

v_call: TRBV28
j_call: TRBJ1-5
cdr3_aa: ASRKPTGLGQPQH

v_call: TRBV19
j_call: TRBJ2-7
cdr3_aa: ASSITSALGEQY

v_call: TRBV10-3
j_call: TRBJ2-1
cdr3_aa: AISENVGGTYNEQF

v_call: TRBV7-9
j_call: TRBJ2-3
cdr3_aa: ASSPSPGLAGRDTQY

v_call: TRBV19
j_call: TRBJ2-4
cdr3_aa: ASSINGENIQY

v_call: TRBV5-4
j_call: TRBJ2-3
cdr3_aa: ASSLGSGRGTDTQY

v_call: TRBV28
j_call: TRBJ1-2
cdr3_aa: ASSSPGQGNYGYT

v_call: TRBV28
j_call: TRBJ1-6
cdr3_aa: ATYTPGTGNNSPLH

v_call: TRBV4-1
j_call: TRBJ1-4
cdr3_aa: ASSQARQVSNEKLF

v_call: TRBV27
j_call: TRBJ2-7
cdr3_aa: ASSLSPPGAITYEQY

v_call: TRBV9
j_call: TRBJ2-5
cdr3_aa: ASSERGVQETQY

v_call: TRBV28
j_call: TRBJ1-2
cdr3_aa: ASSWDTFNYGYT

v_call: TRBV7-9
j_call: TRBJ1-1
cdr3_aa: ASSLDNLEAEAF

v_call: TRBV28
j_call: TRBJ2-2
cdr3_aa: ASSSPTRFGGELF

v_call: TRBV2
j_call: TRBJ2-7
cdr3_aa: ASSGGQGGDEQY

v_call: TRBV5-1
j_call: TRBJ1-2
cdr3_aa: ASSLTGTENYGYT

v_call: TRBV10-3
j_call: TRBJ1-2
cdr3_aa: AIMPGQGNYGYT

v_call: TRBV3-1/TRBV3-2
j_call: TRBJ1-1
cdr3_aa: ASSLLNTEAF

v_call: TRBV29-1
j_call: TRBJ2-7
cdr3_aa: SVGGQGALYEQY

v_call: TRBV15
j_call: TRBJ2-1
cdr3_aa: ATSRDLAGGNEQF

v_call: TRBV6-1
j_call: TRBJ2-7
cdr3_aa: ASSLGRGRGEQY

v_call: TRBV24-1
j_call: TRBJ1-5
cdr3_aa: ATSDGTGAGQPQH

v_call: TRBV5-1
j_call: TRBJ2-7
cdr3_aa: ASSLDTDRREQY

v_call: TRBV12-3/TRBV12-4
j_call: TRBJ2-1
cdr3_aa: ASRGRTNEQF

v_call: TRBV19
j_call: TRBJ2-1
cdr3_aa: ASSNPFSGDFNEQF

v_call: TRBV2
j_call: TRBJ2-1
cdr3_aa: ASSVDRGSYNEQF

v_call: TRBV6-1
j_call: TRBJ1-2
cdr3_aa: ALQGPGYGYT

v_call: TRBV7-2
j_call: TRBJ2-7
cdr3_aa: ASSPSGASYEQY

v_call: TRBV18
j_call: TRBJ1-1
cdr3_aa: ASSPPSQGAEAF

v_call: TRBV5-6
j_call: TRBJ2-3
cdr3_aa: ASSSGTSYTDTQY

v_call: TRBV6-5
j_call: TRBJ1-4
cdr3_aa: ASGPSPGREKLF

v_call: TRBV2
j_call: TRBJ2-3
cdr3_aa: ASGSLAGMADTQY

v_call: TRBV14
j_call: TRBJ1-1
cdr3_aa: ASSQVTPTEAF

v_call: TRBV11-3
j_call: TRBJ2-7
cdr3_aa: ASSFASGPSYEQY

v_call: TRBV28
j_call: TRBJ1-1
cdr3_aa: ASSLGGGPVTEAF

v_call: TRBV3-1/TRBV3-2
j_call: TRBJ2-7
cdr3_aa: ASSQDNGGEQY

v_call: TRBV12-3/TRBV12-4
j_call: TRBJ2-5
cdr3_aa: ATHGGTSGRQY

v_call: TRBV6-5
j_call: TRBJ1-4
cdr3_aa: ASRSGTGGEKLF

v_call: TRBV28
j_call: TRBJ2-7
cdr3_aa: ASSTPAGGGVEQY